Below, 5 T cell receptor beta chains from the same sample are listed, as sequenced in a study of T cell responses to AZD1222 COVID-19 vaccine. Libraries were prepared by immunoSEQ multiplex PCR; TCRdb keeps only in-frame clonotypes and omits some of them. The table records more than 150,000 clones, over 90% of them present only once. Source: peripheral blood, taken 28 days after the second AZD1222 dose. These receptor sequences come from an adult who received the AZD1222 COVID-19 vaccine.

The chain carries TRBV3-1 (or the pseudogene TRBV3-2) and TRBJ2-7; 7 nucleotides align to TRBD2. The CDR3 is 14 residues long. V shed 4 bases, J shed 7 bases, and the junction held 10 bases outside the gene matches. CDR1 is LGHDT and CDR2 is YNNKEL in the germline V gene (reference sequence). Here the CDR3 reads CASSPGLAVEEQYF. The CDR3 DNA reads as TGTGCCAGCAGCCCAGGGCTAGCGGTGGAGGAGCAGTACTTC.

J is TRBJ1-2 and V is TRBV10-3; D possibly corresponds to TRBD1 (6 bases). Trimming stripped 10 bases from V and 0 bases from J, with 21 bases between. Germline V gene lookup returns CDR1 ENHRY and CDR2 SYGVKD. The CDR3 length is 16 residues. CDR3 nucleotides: TGTGCCACTAATTCCGGGACAAGCTCACCTAACTATGGCTACACCTTC. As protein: CATNSGTSSPNYGYTF.

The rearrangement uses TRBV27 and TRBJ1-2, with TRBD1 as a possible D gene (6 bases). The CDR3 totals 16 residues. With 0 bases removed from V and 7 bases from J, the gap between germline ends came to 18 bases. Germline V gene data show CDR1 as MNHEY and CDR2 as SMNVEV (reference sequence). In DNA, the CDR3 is TGTGCCAGCAGTTTATCCTGGGCGCCGACCAGGGGTGGCTACACCTTC. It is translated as CASSLSWAPTRGGYTF.

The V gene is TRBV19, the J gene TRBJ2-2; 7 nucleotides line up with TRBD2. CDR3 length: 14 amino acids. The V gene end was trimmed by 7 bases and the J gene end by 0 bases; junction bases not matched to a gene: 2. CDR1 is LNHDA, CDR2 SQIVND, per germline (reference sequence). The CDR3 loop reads CASNSGPNTGELFF. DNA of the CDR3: TGTGCCAGTAATAGCGGGCCGAACACCGGGGAGCTGTTTTTT. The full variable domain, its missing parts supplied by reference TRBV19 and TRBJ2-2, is DGGITQSPKYLFRKEGQNVTLSCEQNLNHDAMYWYRQDPGQGLRLIYYSQIVNDFQKGDIAEGYSVSREKKESFPLTVTSAQKNPTAFYLCASNSGPNTGELFFGEGSRLTVL.

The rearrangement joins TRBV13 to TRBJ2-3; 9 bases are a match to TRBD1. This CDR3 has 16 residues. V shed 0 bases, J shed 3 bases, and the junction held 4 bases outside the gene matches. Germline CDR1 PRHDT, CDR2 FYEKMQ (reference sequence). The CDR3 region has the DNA TGTGCCAGCAGCTTAGGACAGGGGGCGCGTACAGATACGCAGTATTTT. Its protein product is CASSLGQGARTDTQYF.